A selection of T cell receptor beta chains follows, all from one sample in a study of T cell responses to AZD1222 COVID-19 vaccine. Libraries were prepared by immunoSEQ multiplex PCR; TCRdb keeps only in-frame clonotypes and omits some of them. The table has about 150,000 clones, 85% to 95% seen once. The sequences come from peripheral blood, collected on day 0 of AZD1222 vaccination. Receptors were obtained from an adult in good health. Each CDR3 is given with its conserved first and last residue. A D gene is named only where the DNA matches it firmly. Some rows mark clone size as missing; the rest say once, few, many or name a class of expanded clone.

d_gene,v_gene,j_gene,abundance,CDR3aa,CDR3nt
.,TRBV2,TRBJ1-2,.,CASRQAYGYTF,TGTGCCAGCAGGCAAGCCTATGGCTACACCTTC
TRBD1,TRBV5-4,TRBJ2-3,.,CASSLPTGLGDTQYF,TGTGCCAGCAGTCTCCCGACAGGGCTGGGAGATACGCAGTATTTT
TRBD1,TRBV7-9,TRBJ1-2,.,CASSSGTGTSGYTF,TGTGCCAGCAGCTCCGGGACAGGGACTAGTGGCTACACCTTC
TRBD1,TRBV5-6,TRBJ2-7,.,CASSSGTGVLLAGGEQYF,TGTGCCAGCAGCTCCGGGACAGGGGTTCTTCTAGCAGGGGGCGAGCAGTACTTC
TRBD1,TRBV2,TRBJ1-1,.,CASSPEAQGAEAFF,TGTGCCAGCAGCCCCGAGGCACAGGGGGCTGAAGCTTTCTTT
.,TRBV7-9,TRBJ2-2,.,CASSLAGGLADTGELFF,TGTGCCAGCAGCCTGGCAGGAGGCCTAGCAGACACCGGGGAGCTGTTTTTT
TRBD2,TRBV7-8,TRBJ2-7,.,CASSARLARPYEQYF,TGTGCCAGCAGCGCCCGACTAGCGAGACCCTACGAGCAGTACTTC
.,TRBV28,TRBJ1-2,.,CASRVPTNYGYTF,TGTGCCAGCAGAGTCCCAACCAACTATGGCTACACCTTC
TRBD2,TRBV11-3,TRBJ2-2,.,CASSRRERDTGELFF,TGTGCCAGCAGCAGGCGGGAGAGGGACACCGGGGAGCTGTTTTTT
.,TRBV2,TRBJ2-1,.,CASSDLLLKPDNEQFF,TGTGCCAGCAGTGACCTTCTCTTGAAGCCAGACAATGAGCAGTTCTTC
.,TRBV29-1,TRBJ2-7,.,CSVEDQGIPYEQYF,TGCAGCGTTGAAGATCAAGGCATACCCTACGAGCAGTACTTC
.,TRBV30,TRBJ2-1,.,CAWSGNEQFF,TGTGCCTGGAGTGGCAATGAGCAGTTCTTC
TRBD1,TRBV7-6,TRBJ2-2,.,CASSARQGANTGELFF,TGTGCCAGCAGCGCGAGACAGGGAGCGAACACCGGGGAGCTGTTTTTT
TRBD2,TRBV27,TRBJ2-7,.,CASTTLAGGSYEQYF,TGTGCCAGCACTACACTAGCGGGAGGGTCCTACGAGCAGTACTTC
.,TRBV5-1,TRBJ2-7,.,CASSLAGILYEQYF,TGCGCCAGCAGCTTGGCAGGGATTCTTTACGAGCAGTACTTC
TRBD1,TRBV3-1/TRBV3-2,TRBJ2-3,.,CASSQTLDRARTDTQYF,TGTGCCAGCAGCCAGACACTAGACAGGGCTCGCACAGATACGCAGTATTTT
TRBD2,TRBV6-5,TRBJ2-7,.,CASIRERGSSYEQYF,TGTGCCAGTATTAGGGAGCGGGGAAGCTCCTACGAGCAGTACTTC
.,TRBV27,TRBJ1-1,.,CASSSLLSPIMNTEAFF,TGTGCCAGCAGTAGCCTGCTTTCCCCCATTATGAACACTGAAGCTTTCTTT
.,TRBV6-2/TRBV6-3,TRBJ2-2,.,CASSSAEGWETGELFF,TGTGCCAGCAGCTCCGCGGAGGGTTGGGAAACCGGGGAGCTGTTTTTT
.,TRBV24-1,TRBJ2-1,.,CATSGWANEQFF,TGTGCCACTTCGGGTTGGGCCAATGAGCAGTTCTTC
.,TRBV6-5,TRBJ1-4,.,CASREPRGEKLFF,TGTGCCAGCAGAGAGCCCCGGGGGGAAAAACTGTTTTTT
.,TRBV12-2,TRBJ2-5,.,CASRLIQPQETQYF,TGTGCAAGTCGCTTAATACAGCCACAAGAGACCCAGTACTTC
.,TRBV28,TRBJ2-7,.,CASSLYNRYEQYF,TGTGCCAGCAGTTTGTACAATCGCTACGAGCAGTACTTC
TRBD1,TRBV27,TRBJ1-2,.,CASSTLQGKDYGYTF,TGTGCCAGCAGTACACTACAGGGGAAGGACTATGGCTACACCTTC
.,TRBV3-1/TRBV3-2,TRBJ1-5,.,CASSQGDYNQPQHF,TGTGCCAGCAGCCAAGGGGACTACAATCAGCCCCAGCATTTT
.,TRBV18,TRBJ2-1,.,CASSPLQGSGSSYNEQFF,TGTGCCAGCTCACCCCTACAGGGTTCGGGTAGCTCCTACAATGAGCAGTTCTTC
.,TRBV25-1,TRBJ2-5,once,CASSVIETQYF,TGTGCCAGCAGTGTTATAGAGACCCAGTACTTC